This T cell receptor (beta chain) was sequenced during a study of T cells in Graves' hyperthyroidism and ophthalmopathy. This clonotype was observed many times. It was RNA transcripts that yielded the amplified TCR beta CDR3 regions. RT-PCR in the first round (using the HTBI primer set) targeted the TCR CDR3. TCRdb reprocessed the multiplex PCR reads with MiXCR, giving one entry per CDR3 protein. The profile shows about 530,000 distinct CDR3 sequences, 17% of them singletons. Sequencing was performed on blood. The receptor's source is a woman aged 18 to 35 with Graves' ophthalmopathy.

CDR3 in DNA: TGCAGTGCTAGTTCCTTCTCTAGCGGGGGGAGCTCCTACAATGAGCAGTTCTTC. It specifies CSASSFSSGGSSYNEQFF. The rearrangement uses TRBV20-1 and TRBJ2-1; 11 bases align to TRBD2. The germline V gene encodes CDR1 DFQATT and CDR2 SNEGSKA (reference sequence). Unmatched junction bases numbered 10, after V lost 3 bases and J lost 0 bases. The CDR3 has 18 amino acids.